This record concerns one TCR beta chain sequence. This clonotype has at least ten counts. There is no known antigen for this receptor. Per-base quality was not reported, and no clone a single base away is much larger than it. The germline V gene provides CDR1 KGHDR and CDR2 SFDVKD. Taken from cysteine to phenylalanine, the CDR3 has 13 residues. Only the CDR3 DNA stays, 39 bases, in frame from base 1. Relative to germline, V is 1 base shorter and J is 2 bases shorter, with 2 bases between their ends. This entry is derived from a study of T cells in Graves' hyperthyroidism and ophthalmopathy (dated by TCRdb to the late 2010s). Regarding the complete study: Peripheral blood samples were taken at the time of initial diagnosis, prior to any treatment. Prospective prediction of ophthalmopathy was tested in an independent validation cohort of fewer than 20 hyperthyroidism patients and some 17 patients who later progressed to ophthalmopathy. The roughly 91 discovery patients were randomly divided into training and test sets at a 7:3 ratio. TCR V-J signatures able to tell the groups apart were searched for in a discovery cohort of 100 or so patients, of whom roughly 42 had Graves' ophthalmopathy and 57 had stable Graves' hyperthyroidism. Once sampling was done, hyperthyroidism patients were given methimazole at a starting dose of 30 mg daily, whereas ophthalmopathy patients were given high-dose intravenous methylprednisolone. According to the paper, TCR Vbeta CDR3 sequencing was carried out on about 140 peripheral blood samples, which came from about 45 ophthalmopathy, fewer than 80 hyperthyroidism and about 17 progressor patients. In addition, the study compared T-cell repertoires in thyroid tissue and in blood from about 6 Graves' hyperthyroidism patients.

The TCR beta CDR3 regions were amplified from RNA transcripts. The first round of RT-PCR for the TCR CDR3 was performed with the HTBI primer set and the Qiagen OneStep RT-PCR kit. A second multiplex PCR round built the libraries, followed by size selection and purification. Libraries were sequenced paired-end with 100 bp reads on an Illumina HiSeq2000. Per the authors' processing: SOAPnuke was used to process the raw data, with reads discarded if the reads contained adapters or uncalled bases, had a mean Phred below 15, or lacked an exact constant-primer or identifier match. COPE v1.2.5 was used to merge the high-quality paired reads, and each unique nucleotide sequence was defined as a clonotype. MiTCR v1.1 was used to align clonotypes to the IMGT TRBV, TRBD and TRBJ reference segments. The analysis was restricted to V-J combinations with a frequency above 0.0001, which together covered about 99% of the repertoires. The TCS score was defined as the ratio of F50 (clonal expansion) to E x V (chaos), calculated using BLOSUM62-based TCRdist between CDR3 peptides within each V-J. Welch's t-statistics and random forest reduced around 510 V-J features to 13, which were used in a naive Bayes classifier (R e1071). TCRdb took the public reads, trimmed them with fastp at Q25, ran MiXCR for clone calling and kept in-frame beta chains. Records with the same CDR3 protein are collapsed into one entry carrying the most frequent genes and DNA. Clone size and V and J calls follow TCRdb, not the original study. This sample gives about 350,000 distinct CDR3 sequences in total; approximately 18% of them show up just once. The ten largest make up 34% of the sample.

Hyperthyroidism patients were aged 18 to 65 years and newly diagnosed, with disease duration of less than 2 months. Any patient with an uncontrolled infection, another autoimmune disease, pregnancy or lactation was excluded. Clinical symptoms, serum thyroxine and TRAb, thyroid ultrasound, and orbital computed tomography formed the basis for the diagnoses. Blood from progressor patients was drawn when they were first diagnosed with hyperthyroidism, before any ophthalmopathy symptoms appeared. PBMCs were separated from approximately 9.9 ml of fresh peripheral blood using Ficoll-Paque density gradient centrifugation. Progressor patients were initially diagnosed with Graves' hyperthyroidism and developed ophthalmopathy during follow-up. Total RNA was extracted with Trizol reagent, and quality was checked on an Agilent 2100 Bioanalyzer. Here is what the overall study found, with its caveats: A model built on a 13 V-J signature distinguished ophthalmopathy from stable hyperthyroidism, reaching approximately 89% sensitivity and 81.08% specificity in cross-validation and 80%/75% in testing. Most expanded thyroid clonotypes (frequency above 0.001) were also detected in blood, suggesting blood repertoires may reflect thyroid immune responses. During validation, the model predicted progression to ophthalmopathy a median of approximately six months ahead of onset, with around 65% sensitivity and 72% to 80% specificity. Sample size was not statistically predetermined, and investigators were not blinded to group allocation.

Sequenced: blood. The chain couples TRBV24-1 to TRBJ1-3; the D gene is unclear. The clonotype was recovered from a woman in her 30s with Graves' hyperthyroidism that later progressed to Graves' ophthalmopathy. The nucleotide sequence is given as TGTGCCACCAGTGATTTTGCTGGAAACACCATATATTTT. This yields the protein CATSDFAGNTIYF.